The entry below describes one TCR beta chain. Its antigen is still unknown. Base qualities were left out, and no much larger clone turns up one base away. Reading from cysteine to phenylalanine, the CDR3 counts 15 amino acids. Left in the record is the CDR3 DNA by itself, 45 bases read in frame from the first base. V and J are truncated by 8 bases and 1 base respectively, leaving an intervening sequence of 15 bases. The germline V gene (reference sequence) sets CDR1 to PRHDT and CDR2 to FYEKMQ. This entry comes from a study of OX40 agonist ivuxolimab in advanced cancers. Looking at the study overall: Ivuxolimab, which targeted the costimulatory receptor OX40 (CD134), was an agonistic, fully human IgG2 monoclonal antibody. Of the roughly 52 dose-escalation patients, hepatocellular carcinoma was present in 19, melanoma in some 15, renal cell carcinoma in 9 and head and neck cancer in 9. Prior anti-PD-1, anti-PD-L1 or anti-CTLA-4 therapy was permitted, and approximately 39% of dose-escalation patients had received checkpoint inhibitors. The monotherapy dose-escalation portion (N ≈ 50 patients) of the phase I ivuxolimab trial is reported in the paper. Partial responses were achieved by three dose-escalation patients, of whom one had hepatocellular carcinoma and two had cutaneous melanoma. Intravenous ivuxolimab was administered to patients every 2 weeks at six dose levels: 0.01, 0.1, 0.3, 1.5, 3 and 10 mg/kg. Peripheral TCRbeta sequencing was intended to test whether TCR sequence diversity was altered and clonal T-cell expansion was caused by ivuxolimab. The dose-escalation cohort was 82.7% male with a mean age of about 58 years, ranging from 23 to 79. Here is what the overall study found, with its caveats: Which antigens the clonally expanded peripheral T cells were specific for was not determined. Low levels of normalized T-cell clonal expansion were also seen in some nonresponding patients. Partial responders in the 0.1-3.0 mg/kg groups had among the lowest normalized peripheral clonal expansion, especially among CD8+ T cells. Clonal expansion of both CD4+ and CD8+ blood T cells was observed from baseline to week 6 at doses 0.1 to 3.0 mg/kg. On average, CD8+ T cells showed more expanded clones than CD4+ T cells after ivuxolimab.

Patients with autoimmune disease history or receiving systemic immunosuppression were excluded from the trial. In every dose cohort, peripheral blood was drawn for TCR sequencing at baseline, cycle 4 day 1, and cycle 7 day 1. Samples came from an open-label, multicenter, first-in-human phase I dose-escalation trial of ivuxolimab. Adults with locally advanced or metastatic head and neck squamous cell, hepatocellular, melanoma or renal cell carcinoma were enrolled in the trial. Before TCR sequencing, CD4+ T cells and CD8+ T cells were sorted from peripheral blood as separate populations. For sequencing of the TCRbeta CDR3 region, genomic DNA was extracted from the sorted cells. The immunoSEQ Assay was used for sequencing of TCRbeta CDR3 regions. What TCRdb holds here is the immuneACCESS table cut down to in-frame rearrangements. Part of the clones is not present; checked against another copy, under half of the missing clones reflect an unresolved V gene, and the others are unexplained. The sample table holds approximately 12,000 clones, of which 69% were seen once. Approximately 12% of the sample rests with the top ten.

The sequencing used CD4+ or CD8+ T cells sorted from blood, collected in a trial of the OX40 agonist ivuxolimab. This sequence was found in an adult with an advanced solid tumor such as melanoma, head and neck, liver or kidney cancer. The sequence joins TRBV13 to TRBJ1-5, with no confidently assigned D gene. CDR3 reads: CASFLGSWSNQPQHF. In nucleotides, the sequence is TGTGCCAGCTTTTTAGGGTCTTGGAGCAATCAGCCCCAGCATTTT.